The 28 T cell receptor beta chains presented below share a single source sample, sequenced in a study of cytomegalovirus exposure and HLA in healthy donors. 60 Vbeta and 13 Jbeta primers were used in PCR. The protocol was immunoSEQ multiplex PCR, while the TCRdb copy is restricted to in-frame clones and leaves out a portion. In the table there are 210,000 or so clones, approximately 88% of which are singletons. Sequencing input: PBMCs. The source is a boy aged 2 to 9 in good health and CMV-seronegative.

CDR3 sequence (DNA): TGTGCCACCAGCAGAGACGGGGGGGATCGTGAAAAACTGTTTTTT. Its protein is CATSRDGGDREKLFF. The V and J genes are TRBV15 and TRBJ1-4, with TRBD1 as a possible D gene (5 bases). The CDR3 has 15 amino acids. Germline V lookup: CDR1 LNHNV, CDR2 YYDKDF (reference sequence). The ends were cut back, 0 bases at V and 7 bases at J, with 12 bases in the middle.

The CDR3 reads CASSGQQGRNSPLHF. Here the CDR3 DNA reads TGTGCCAGCAGTGGGCAACAGGGAAGAAATTCACCCCTCCACTTT. This sequence joins TRBV2 and TRBJ1-6, with D maybe TRBD1 (6 bases). Germline V gene lookup returns CDR1 SNHLY and CDR2 FYNNEI. The ends were cut back, 4 bases at V and 7 bases at J, with 14 bases in the middle. The CDR3 runs to 15 residues.

The chain couples TRBV7-6 to TRBJ2-1; D possibly corresponds to TRBD2 (5 bases). The CDR3 consists of 15 residues. V lost 3 bases and J 0 bases, leaving 9 bases between the germline ends. The germline gives CDR1 SGHVS, CDR2 FNYEAQ. This chain's CDR3 is CASSFGVTSYNEQFF. The CDR3 nucleotides read TGTGCCAGCAGCTTCGGGGTCACCTCCTACAATGAGCAGTTCTTC.

This clone occurred once. The V and J genes are TRBV2 and TRBJ2-5; 8 bases are a match to TRBD1. With 10 bases clipped from V and 4 bases from J, the junction kept 11 bases outside the gene matches. There are 14 residues in the CDR3. The germline V gene has CDR1 SNHLY and CDR2 FYNNEI. This CDR3 reads CATALGTGVETQYF. The CDR3 region has the DNA TGTGCCACCGCCCTTGGGACAGGCGTAGAGACCCAGTACTTC.

CDR3 in DNA: TGTGCCACCTTGCCGGGACAGGTCACCACCGGGGAGCTGTTTTTT. Its protein product is CATLPGQVTTGELFF. The V and J genes are TRBV7-2 and TRBJ2-2, with 8 bases lining up with TRBD1. The CDR3 is made up of 15 amino acids. Trimming removed 10 bases from V and 4 bases from J; junction bases left unmatched: 11. Germline CDR1 SGHTA, CDR2 FQGNSA.

The V and J genes are TRBV2 and TRBJ1-4; no clear D. V shed 8 bases and J shed 7 bases, with 8 bases lying between them. Germline loops: CDR1 SNHLY, CDR2 FYNNEI. This CDR3 is 11 amino acids long. The CDR3 region is CASLRSEKLFF. CDR3 bases: TGTGCCAGCCTTCGGAGTGAAAAACTGTTTTTT.

The J gene is TRBJ2-7, the V gene TRBV4-1; D is perhaps TRBD1 (6 bases). V was shortened by 2 bases and J by 2 bases, with 10 bases between the two germline ends. Germline V gene lookup returns CDR1 MGHRA and CDR2 YSYEKL. The CDR3 contains 14 residues. In nucleotides, the CDR3 is TGCGCCAGCAGCCAACCAGGACAGACCTACGAGCAGTACTTC. It translates to CASSQPGQTYEQYF.

The chain carries TRBV29-1 and TRBJ2-3, with D possibly being TRBD1 (5 bases). Germline CDR1 reads SQVTM; CDR2 reads ANQGSEA. The CDR3 is 15 amino acids. The V and J ends lost 4 bases and 3 bases respectively, with 17 bases between them. The CDR3 nucleotides read TGCAGCGTTGCGGTGTTGGGGCCAAGAACAGATACGCAGTATTTT. Protein sequence: CSVAVLGPRTDTQYF.

The chain uses TRBV6-5 and TRBJ1-2; D is undetermined. Looked up from germline, CDR1 is MNHEY and CDR2 is SVGAGI. The CDR3 extends over 12 amino acids. The V end lost 7 bases, the J end lost 7 bases, and 13 bases lay between the germline ends. This chain's CDR3 is CASKLRAGGYTF. For the CDR3, the DNA is TGTGCCAGCAAGCTACGGGCGGGTGGCTACACCTTC.

The count of this clone is one. The chain employs TRBV19 and TRBJ2-3; 10 bases are shared with TRBD1. Germline-derived CDR1 and CDR2 are LNHDA and SQIVND (reference sequence). The length of the CDR3 is 14 residues. Germline trimming cut 6 bases from V and 3 bases from J; bases unmatched to any gene: 3. CDR3 bases: TGTGCCAGTAGATCGGACAGGGGGACAGATACGCAGTATTTT. It encodes CASRSDRGTDTQYF.

V is TRBV5-7 and J is TRBJ2-1; 8 nucleotides agree with TRBD1. TRBV5-7 counts as an open reading frame of uncertain function. This CDR3 has 18 residues. Losses at the gene ends were 5 bases for V and 3 bases for J; bases not matched to a gene: 16. This CDR3 is CASRRAGTGSYFYNEQFF. CDR3 DNA sequence: TGTGCCAGCAGACGGGCCGGGACAGGTTCCTACTTCTACAATGAGCAGTTCTTC.

The chain links TRBV5-1 to TRBJ2-1, with 12 bases identical to TRBD2. The germline V gene encodes CDR1 SGHRS and CDR2 YFSETQ. V dropped 1 base and J dropped 9; count of bases not matched to a gene: 14. The CDR3 loop spans 18 amino acids. The DNA of the CDR3 is TGCGCCAGCAGCTTGCCGGCTAGCGGGGGGGCTCGTCCGGTTGAGCAGTTCTTC. It codes for CASSLPASGGARPVEQFF.

The chain couples TRBV6-1 to TRBJ1-1; D not resolved. V was clipped by 7 bases and J by 0 bases, with 9 bases between them. Germline lookup yields CDR1 MNHNS and CDR2 SASEGT. This CDR3 has 13 amino acids. The chain's CDR3 is CASNEMMNTEAFF. In DNA, the CDR3 is TGTGCCAGCAACGAGATGATGAACACTGAAGCTTTCTTT.

V and J are TRBV9 and TRBJ1-1, with D perhaps TRBD1 (6 bases). Germline V gives CDR1 SGDLS, CDR2 YYNGEE. Trimming pared 3 bases from V and 6 bases from J, leaving 12 bases between. The CDR3 runs 13 residues. Written as DNA, the CDR3 is TGTGCCAGCAGCGCCTCACAGGGACCTGAAGCTTTCTTT. This encodes CASSASQGPEAFF. Full variable domain (remainder filled in from reference TRBV9 and TRBJ1-1): DSGVTQTPKHLITATGQRVTLRCSPRSGDLSVYWYQQSLDQGLQFLIQYYNGEERAKGNILERFSAQQFPDLHSELNLSSLELGDSALYFCASSASQGPEAFFGQGTRLTVV.

This chain connects TRBV4-2 to TRBJ2-1; 7 bases are a match to TRBD1. V lost 3 bases, J lost 2 bases, and 4 bases stayed unmatched. CDR3 length equals 15 residues. Germline loops: CDR1 LGHNA, CDR2 YNFKEQ. DNA for the CDR3: TGTGCCAGCAGCCAGCCGGGACAGACCTACAATGAGCAGTTCTTC. As protein: CASSQPGQTYNEQFF.

In this sample, this clone turned up a few times. The chain links TRBV5-1 to TRBJ2-2, with TRBD1 matching over 9 bases. There are 17 residues in the CDR3. Germline V gives CDR1 SGHRS, CDR2 YFSETQ. After removal of 4 bases from V and 4 bases from J, the junction contained 11 bases not matched to a gene. In DNA, the CDR3 is TGCGCCAGCAGCCTGTGGGGCGGACAGGGGTCCACCGGGGAGCTGTTTTTT. Protein product: CASSLWGGQGSTGELFF.

The chain has TRBV4-2 and TRBJ2-7; 7 nucleotides align to TRBD2. The CDR3 sequence is 17 residues long. The germline V gene has CDR1 LGHNA and CDR2 YNFKEQ. V lost 3 bases, J lost 4 bases, and 15 bases stayed unmatched. CDR3 DNA sequence: TGTGCCAGCAGCCAGGATCGACTAGCCGACGGGTTGTACGAGCAGTACTTC. Translating it yields CASSQDRLADGLYEQYF.

The chain uses TRBV7-9 and TRBJ2-2, with TRBD1 matching over 8 bases. The CDR3 runs 18 residues. Germline V CDR1 and CDR2: SEHNR, FQNEAQ (reference sequence). The V gene end was trimmed by 5 bases and the J gene end by 4 bases; junction bases not matched to a gene: 15. DNA of the CDR3: TGTGCCAGCAGCGGATGGACAGGGATCGGGGGACCCACCGGGGAGCTGTTTTTT. Translating it yields CASSGWTGIGGPTGELFF.

CDR3 nucleotide sequence: TGCGCCAGCAGCCAAACACCCTGGGAGACCCAGTACTTC. Its translation is CASSQTPWETQYF. The V call is TRBV4-1, the J call TRBJ2-5; no clear D gene. V dropped 2 bases and J dropped 5 bases, with 9 bases sitting between them. This CDR3 contains 13 residues. Looked up from germline, CDR1 is MGHRA and CDR2 is YSYEKL.

The rearrangement uses TRBV19 and TRBJ1-4, with D possibly matching TRBD1 (5 bases). This CDR3 has 14 amino acids. Germline CDR1 is LNHDA and CDR2 is SQIVND (reference sequence). Trimming cost V 5 bases and J 3 bases, with 10 bases left between them. CDR3 protein: CASSVSGANEKLFF. In DNA, the CDR3 is TGTGCCAGTAGTGTCTCGGGGGCTAATGAAAAACTGTTTTTT. Full variable domain (outside the CDR3, taken from reference TRBV19 and TRBJ1-4): DGGITQSPKYLFRKEGQNVTLSCEQNLNHDAMYWYRQDPGQGLRLIYYSQIVNDFQKGDIAEGYSVSREKKESFPLTVTSAQKNPTAFYLCASSVSGANEKLFFGSGTQLSVL.

The genes are TRBV9 and TRBJ2-7; 7 bases fit TRBD1. V dropped 4 bases and J dropped 4; count of bases not matched to a gene: 5. Germline V gene lookup returns CDR1 SGDLS and CDR2 YYNGEE. The CDR3 extends over 13 amino acids. CDR3 bases: TGTGCCAGCAGCTCGGGACAGTGGTACGAGCAGTACTTC. Translation gives CASSSGQWYEQYF.

V and J are TRBV5-1 and TRBJ2-5; a possible D gene is TRBD2 (6 bases). The J call is doubtful: the DNA matches TRBJ2-7 better. Per germline, CDR1 SGHRS and CDR2 YFSETQ. This CDR3 contains 16 residues. This CDR3 reads CASSRAFMGGDYEQYF. As DNA, the CDR3 is TGCGCCAGCAGCCGAGCTTTTATGGGGGGAGACTACGAGCAGTACTTC.

V is TRBV7-8 and J is TRBJ1-5, with 7 nucleotides matching TRBD1. CDR1 and CDR2 (germline): SGHVS, FQNEAQ. The CDR3 has 13 residues. V lost 4 bases, J lost 6 bases, and 3 bases stayed unmatched. CDR3 loop: CASSYQGVQPQHF. CDR3 DNA sequence: TGTGCCAGCAGCTACCAGGGGGTTCAGCCCCAGCATTTT.

Points on this clone: At one end, the junction sequence differs from germline, possibly due to a read error. The V and J genes are TRBV7-9 and TRBJ2-5; TRBD2 agrees at 12 bases. There are 14 residues in the CDR3. The germline V gene encodes CDR1 SEHNR and CDR2 FQNEAQ (reference sequence). CDR3 in amino acids: CSSSWTSGEGTQYF. The CDR3 DNA sequence: TGTTCCAGCAGCTGGACTAGCGGGGAGGGGACCCAGTACTTC. The variable domain in full, completed from reference TRBV7-9 and TRBJ2-5, reads DTGVSQNPRHKITKRGQNVTFRCDPISEHNRLYWYRQTLGQGPEFLTYFQNEAQLEKSRLLSDRFSAERPKGSFSTLEIQRTEQGDSAMYLCSSSWTSGEGTQYFGPGTRLLVL.

Notes on this clone: The sample has other DNA sequences that encode this CDR3 too. The rearrangement joins TRBV6-5 to TRBJ2-7; no clear D. V shed 0 bases and J shed 3 bases, with 9 bases lying between them. The CDR3 length is 14 residues. Germline V gene lookup returns CDR1 MNHEY and CDR2 SVGAGI. In DNA form, the CDR3 reads TGTGCCAGCAGTTACTCGGGCAGAGACTACGAGCAGTACTTC. As protein: CASSYSGRDYEQYF.

The genes are TRBV4-1 and TRBJ2-1, with a weak D call TRBD2 (6 bases). CDR1 and CDR2 from the germline V gene are MGHRA and YSYEKL. With 4 bases removed from V and 5 bases from J, the gap between germline ends came to 9 bases. The CDR3 has 13 amino acids. The CDR3 spells CASSLGLHNEQFF. CDR3 DNA: TGCGCCAGCAGCCTGGGACTTCACAATGAGCAGTTCTTC.

The chain combines TRBV4-1 with TRBJ2-1; the match to TRBD2 covers 10 bases. CDR1 and CDR2 (germline): MGHRA, YSYEKL. The CDR3 is made up of 17 amino acids. Unmatched junction bases numbered 8, after V lost 0 bases and J lost 6 bases. The CDR3 loop reads CASSQEGSAGGLNEQFF. The DNA for the CDR3 is TGCGCCAGCAGCCAAGAAGGGTCAGCGGGGGGGCTCAATGAGCAGTTCTTC.

The chain is built from TRBV27 and TRBJ2-1; 10 bases fit TRBD2. CDR1 is MNHEY and CDR2 is SMNVEV in the germline V gene (reference sequence). This CDR3 is 14 amino acids long. J lost 6 bases, V lost 5 bases, and 4 bases had no gene match. The DNA for the CDR3 is TGTGCCAGCAGTACGGCTAGCGGGGGCAATGAGCAGTTCTTC. Its translation: CASSTASGGNEQFF.